The sequence of this TCR beta chain was determined in a study of blood T cell repertoires in COVID-19. CDR3 size: 13 residues. Germline CDR1 and CDR2: SGHNT and YYREEE (reference sequence). V gave up 0 bases and J gave up 8 bases, with 11 bases separating them. TCRdb keeps only in-frame clones here, not all; method: immunoSEQ multiplex PCR. The repertoire consists of around 180,000 clones, with roughly 88% occurring once and the leading ten covering about 4%. The receptor comes from a woman in her twenties or thirties with acute or convalescent COVID-19. The sample taken for sequencing was peripheral blood. V usage is TRBV5-4 and J usage is TRBJ1-2; D is ambiguous. The CDR3: CASSLDSSWGYTF. CDR3 sequence (DNA): TGTGCCAGCAGCTTGGACAGTTCGTGGGGCTACACCTTC.